One TCR beta chain is described in this entry. This sample was taken from a study of blood T cell repertoires in COVID-19. Original processing notes: Reference gene primer amplification in the assay estimated nucleated cell counts. Clones were read by immunoSEQ multiplex PCR, and TCRdb kept only the in-frame ones, dropping some. V, J and clone size derive from that table, while D and trimming were established from the DNA sequence. The data contain some 380,000 clones, 85% to 90% of them singletons. Germline CDR1 LNHDA, CDR2 SQIVND (reference sequence). The CDR3 has 18 amino acids. Germline trimming cut 3 bases from V and 2 bases from J; bases unmatched to any gene: 10.

The sample comprised peripheral blood. The source of this sequence is a man between 18 and 35 years old with active or convalescent COVID-19. The gene calls are TRBV19 and TRBJ1-1, with 12 bases lining up with TRBD1. In DNA form, the CDR3 reads TGTGCCAGTAGTATGGGACCGGGACAGGGGGCGCCTAACACTGAAGCTTTCTTT. Translation gives CASSMGPGQGAPNTEAFF.